The table lists the clone carrying this TCR beta chain with many counts. Its cognate antigen is unknown. This entry is derived from a study of T cells in Graves' hyperthyroidism and ophthalmopathy. General study results and limits: Blood also carried most thyroid clonotypes expanded above 0.001.

RNA transcripts were the template for amplifying TCR beta CDR3 regions. Using the HTBI primer set, a first-round RT-PCR was run on the TCR CDR3. TCRdb redid the calling of the multiplex PCR reads with MiXCR, one entry per CDR3 protein. The sample lists some 320,000 distinct CDR3 sequences, around 15% occurring once. This CDR3 has 14 amino acids. The ends were cut back, 7 bases at V and 0 bases at J, with 11 bases in the middle. The sequence derives from a woman in her 40s with Graves' ophthalmopathy. This rearrangement joins TRBV12-3 or TRBV12-4 to TRBJ2-3; tentatively, D is TRBD1 (5 bases). The material sequenced was blood. The DNA for the CDR3 is TGTGCCAGCACCTCACAGGTCAGCACAGATACGCAGTATTTT. Its protein product is CASTSQVSTDTQYF.